Below, one T cell receptor beta chain is given with its context. This entry comes from a study of blood T cell repertoires in COVID-19. Study overall: Whether acute or convalescent, the COVID-19 samples came from the United States, Italy and Spain. T cells, B-cell-depleted T cells, or PBMCs provided the cDNA or gDNA that served as material.

This CDR3 is 13 amino acids long. Germline-derived CDR1 and CDR2 are SNHLY and FYNNEI. V was trimmed by 6 bases and J by 6 bases, leaving 14 bases between them. How the authors handled the data: From reference gene primer amplification, estimates of nucleated cell counts were derived. Assay used: immunoSEQ multiplex PCR; TCRdb lists only in-frame clones, some missing. The DNA was the basis for D and trimming; V, J and clone size are from that table. The data hold approximately 37,000 clones, with around 92% observed a single time. The specimen sequenced was peripheral blood. V and J are TRBV2 and TRBJ1-2, with a possible D match to TRBD1 (6 bases). The receptor was derived from a woman at least 80 years old with acute or convalescent COVID-19. The CDR3 reads CASSQEAGDGYTF. The CDR3 nucleotides read TGTGCCAGCAGCCAAGAGGCAGGGGATGGCTACACCTTC.